Listed below are T cell receptor beta chains from one sample, sequenced in a study of OX40 agonist ivuxolimab in advanced cancers. Produced via immunoSEQ multiplex PCR; TCRdb's table is partial and in-frame only. The sample lists tens of thousands of clones; 92% were seen once. Material: CD4+ or CD8+ T cells sorted from blood, obtained in a trial of the OX40 agonist ivuxolimab. All receptors come from an adult with an advanced solid tumor such as melanoma, head and neck, liver or kidney cancer. CDR3s include the opening cysteine and the closing phenylalanine or tryptophan. The D gene is left open where the match is weak. The listing skips clone size in some rows; elsewhere it reads once, few, many or a size class.

TRBV5-1	TRBD2	-	TRBJ2-1	CASSWQSVREGNEQFF	TGCGCCAGCAGCTGGCAGAGCGTCCGGGAGGGCAATGAGCAGTTCTTC
TRBV18	-	-	TRBJ1-2	CASSPRQANYGYTF	TGTGCCAGCTCACCCCGACAGGCTAACTATGGCTACACCTTC
TRBV5-6	-	-	TRBJ1-1	CASSYHPGTLNTEAFF	TGTGCCAGCAGCTACCACCCCGGGACATTGAACACTGAAGCTTTCTTT
TRBV7-6	TRBD1	-	TRBJ2-5	CASSLGQGQGETQYF	TGTGCCAGCAGCCTCGGACAGGGTCAGGGGGAGACCCAGTACTTC
TRBV7-2	-	-	TRBJ1-2	CASSWDSYGYTF	TGTGCCAGCAGCTGGGACTCCTATGGCTACACCTTC
TRBV18	TRBD1	once	TRBJ2-4	CASSPGTGGPQNIQYF	TGTGCCAGCTCACCGGGGACAGGAGGGCCCCAAAACATTCAGTACTTC
TRBV6-5	-	-	TRBJ1-4	CASTGRDNEKLFF	TGTGCCAGCACCGGCCGGGATAATGAAAAACTGTTTTTT
TRBV11-2	TRBD2	-	TRBJ2-2	CASTMRGGWDTGELFF	TGTGCCAGCACCATGCGGGGGGGATGGGACACCGGGGAGCTGTTTTTT
TRBV6-1	-	-	TRBJ1-4	CASSDASNEKLFF	TGTGCCAGCAGTGATGCGTCTAATGAAAAACTGTTTTTT
TRBV4-1	-	-	TRBJ1-4	CASSQDLGRVNEKLFF	TGCGCCAGCAGCCAAGATTTGGGGAGGGTTAATGAAAAACTGTTTTTT
TRBV5-5	-	-	TRBJ2-3	CASSLVAAGPDTQYF	TGTGCCAGCAGCTTGGTAGCCGCTGGGCCAGATACGCAGTATTTT
TRBV6-1	TRBD1	-	TRBJ1-4	CASSTQGIGEKLFF	TGTGCCAGCAGTACACAGGGGATTGGCGAAAAACTGTTTTTT
TRBV6-6	TRBD1	-	TRBJ2-4	CASRTGGSAKNIQYF	TGTGCCAGCAGAACAGGGGGCTCTGCCAAAAACATTCAGTACTTC
TRBV2	-	once	TRBJ1-4	CASSEEGPRNEKLFF	TGTGCCAGCAGTGAAGAAGGACCTAGGAATGAAAAACTGTTTTTT
TRBV10-3	-	-	TRBJ1-2	CAISTDSGYGYTF	TGTGCCATCAGTACCGACAGTGGCTATGGCTACACCTTC
TRBV18	TRBD1	once	TRBJ2-7	CASSPLRGRDEQYF	TGTGCCAGCTCACCACTCAGGGGGCGCGACGAGCAGTACTTC
TRBV30	TRBD2	-	TRBJ2-5	CAWSVLGTSGGLETQYF	TGTGCCTGGAGTGTACTTGGGACTAGCGGGGGGCTCGAGACCCAGTACTTC
TRBV5-1	TRBD2	-	TRBJ2-3	CASSLRLAGVASTDTQYF	TGCGCCAGCAGCTTGAGGCTAGCGGGGGTGGCAAGCACAGATACGCAGTATTTT
TRBV5-1	TRBD1	once	TRBJ1-2	CASSLTGGNYGYTF	TGCGCCAGCAGCTTGACAGGGGGGAACTATGGCTACACCTTC
TRBV19	TRBD1	once	TRBJ1-5	CASSALTGDTQPQHF	TGTGCCAGTAGTGCATTGACAGGGGATACTCAGCCCCAGCATTTT
TRBV19	-	few	TRBJ1-2	CASSIARDGYTF	TGTGCCAGTAGTATTGCCAGAGATGGCTACACCTTC
TRBV6-5	-	-	TRBJ1-3	CASSFGNTIYF	TGTGCCAGCAGTTTCGGAAACACCATATATTTT
TRBV18	-	-	TRBJ2-7	CASSPPSGSVYEQYF	TGTGCCAGCTCACCACCGTCCGGCAGTGTCTACGAGCAGTACTTC
TRBV6-1	-	-	TRBJ1-5	CASSENAHQPQHF	TGTGCCAGCAGTGAAAACGCCCATCAGCCCCAGCATTTT
TRBV19	-	once	TRBJ2-2	CASSIDRYTGELFF	TGTGCCAGTAGTATAGACAGGTACACCGGGGAGCTGTTTTTT
TRBV18	TRBD1	-	TRBJ1-1	CASSVDRGTEAFF	TGTGCCAGCTCGGTCGACAGGGGAACTGAAGCTTTCTTT
TRBV7-9	-	-	TRBJ1-5	CASSLAGGDNQPQHF	TGTGCCAGCAGCTTAGCAGGGGGAGACAATCAGCCCCAGCATTTT
TRBV5-4	-	-	TRBJ2-2	CASSPGEGLLFF	TGTGCCAGCAGCCCCGGAGAAGGGCTGCTGTTTTTT
TRBV5-4	TRBD2	-	TRBJ2-7	CATRAGVSSYEQYF	TGTGCCACCCGAGCGGGGGTCTCGTCCTACGAGCAGTACTTC
TRBV11-3	-	-	TRBJ1-1	CASSPLGTLNTEAFF	TGTGCCAGCAGCCCTCTAGGGACACTAAACACTGAAGCTTTCTTT
TRBV30	-	once	TRBJ2-7	CAWRPHQGEQYF	TGTGCCTGGAGGCCACATCAGGGAGAGCAGTACTTC
TRBV2	-	once	TRBJ2-7	CASSGQGPSYEQYF	TGTGCCAGCAGTGGGCAGGGGCCCTCCTACGAGCAGTACTTC
TRBV7-9	-	-	TRBJ2-7	CASSLGTVGYEQYF	TGTGCCAGCAGCTTAGGGACAGTAGGCTACGAGCAGTACTTC
TRBV30	TRBD1	-	TRBJ1-1	CAWSQEGATEAFF	TGTGCCTGGAGCCAAGAGGGGGCCACTGAAGCTTTCTTT
TRBV6-6	-	-	TRBJ1-6	CASSYNGYRYSPLHF	TGTGCCAGCAGTTACAACGGGTATCGGTATTCACCCCTCCACTTT
TRBV6-5	-	once	TRBJ2-5	CASSLPGVQETQYF	TGTGCCAGCAGTCTCCCTGGGGTGCAAGAGACCCAGTACTTC
TRBV6-1	-	-	TRBJ2-1	CASSLDEQFF	TGTGCCAGCAGCCTCGATGAGCAGTTCTTC
TRBV30	-	-	TRBJ2-3	CAWSVFEGTQYF	TGTGCCTGGAGTGTATTTGAGGGTACGCAGTATTTT
TRBV2	-	-	TRBJ2-1	CASSEGGSGHEQFF	TGTGCCAGCAGTGAAGGTGGAAGCGGTCATGAGCAGTTCTTC
TRBV19	-	few	TRBJ1-2	CASSIAQNYGYTF	TGTGCCAGTAGTATAGCCCAGAACTATGGCTACACCTTC
TRBV19	TRBD1	-	TRBJ1-5	CASSMGVRGSWQPQHF	TGTGCCAGTAGTATGGGCGTCAGGGGGTCTTGGCAGCCCCAGCATTTT
TRBV5-1	TRBD1	-	TRBJ1-2	CASSLGGTGNSGYGYTF	TGCGCCAGCAGCTTGGGTGGGACAGGCAACTCCGGTTATGGCTACACCTTC
TRBV6-5	-	-	TRBJ2-3	CASSPPRGDTQYF	TGTGCCAGCAGTCCCCCGAGGGGGGATACGCAGTATTTT
TRBV11-2	-	-	TRBJ2-3	CASSRTPDSTDTQYF	TGTGCCAGCAGCCGGACCCCCGACAGCACAGATACGCAGTATTTT
TRBV7-2	TRBD2	-	TRBJ2-2	CASSSRRLAGDPGELFF	TGTGCCAGCAGCTCACGCCGACTAGCGGGAGACCCCGGGGAGCTGTTTTTT
TRBV6-6	-	-	TRBJ1-5	CASSYSVRDGDQPQHF	TGTGCCAGCAGTTACTCAGTCCGGGACGGGGATCAGCCCCAGCATTTT
TRBV5-1	TRBD1	-	TRBJ1-2	CASSQTGTGIGYTF	TGCGCCAGCAGCCAGACCGGGACAGGGATTGGCTACACCTTC
TRBV7-6	-	-	TRBJ1-1	CASSRYESGEAFF	TGTGCCAGCAGCCGATACGAGTCGGGAGAAGCTTTCTTT
TRBV5-1	TRBD2	-	TRBJ2-1	CASSFDATSGNSEQFF	TGCGCCAGCAGCTTTGATGCGACTAGCGGGAATAGTGAGCAGTTCTTC
TRBV2	-	-	TRBJ2-1	CASSDDAGALGEQFF	TGTGCCAGCAGTGATGACGCGGGGGCCCTCGGTGAGCAGTTCTTC
TRBV27	TRBD1	-	TRBJ1-5	CASSFEGAYQPQHF	TGTGCCAGCAGTTTTGAGGGGGCTTACCAGCCCCAGCATTTT
TRBV9	TRBD2	-	TRBJ2-1	CASSAIAGGWNEQFF	TGTGCCAGCAGCGCCATAGCGGGAGGGTGGAATGAGCAGTTCTTC
TRBV19	TRBD1	-	TRBJ2-5	CASSNLPAARGIETQYF	TGTGCCAGTAGTAACCTCCCGGCGGCCAGGGGGATAGAGACCCAGTACTTC
TRBV6-5	-	-	TRBJ1-5	CASRSQVNQPQHF	TGTGCCAGTCGGTCCCAGGTCAATCAGCCCCAGCATTTT
TRBV19	-	-	TRBJ2-5	CASSGDRTAETQYF	TGTGCCAGTAGCGGAGACAGAACAGCAGAGACCCAGTACTTC